This T cell receptor beta chain came from a study of blood T cell repertoires in COVID-19 (dated by TCRdb to the early 2020s). At the level of the whole study: Samples from collaborators originated in the United States, Italy and Spain and spanned both the acute and convalescent phases of COVID-19. Samples were obtained from the ongoing ImmuneRACE study (first 160 participants) and from 1,254 subjects provided by 6 global collaborators. HLA class I and class II types, where available, came from metadata supplied by the sample provider rather than from assay-based typing. Deeply sampled blood TCRbeta repertoires from subjects exposed to, actively infected with, or recovered from COVID-19 were included in the dataset. The material from the prospective study consisted of cDNA or gDNA derived from T cells, B-cell-depleted T cells, or PBMCs. The repertoires were made available in a free public database intended to serve as a resource for research on the immune response to SARS-CoV-2. Nearly every sample came with metadata listing a de-identified subject ID, COVID-19 status, age in years and sex. Overall study outcomes, separate from this receptor: The quantity of clinical and demographic metadata differed by source and by participant and was supplied without curation.

Unmatched junction bases come to 9, with V trimmed by 3 bases and J by 7 bases. There are 15 amino acids in the CDR3, from cysteine to phenylalanine inclusive. This entry keeps only the CDR3 DNA: 45 bases, framed from base 1. The CDR1 and CDR2 encoded by the germline V gene are SGHRS and YFSETQ. The immunoSEQ Assay, a bias-controlled multiplex PCR, was used to amplify TCRbeta CDR3 regions from genomic DNA. The authors' analysis ran thus. The number of nucleated cells in each sample was estimated from the amplification of reference gene primers within the assay. Sequence reads were collapsed and filtered to measure the absolute abundance of every unique TCRbeta CDR3 rearrangement. For each sample, productive Simpson clonality was calculated as the square root of Simpson's diversity index across productive rearrangements. Not all clones reach the TCRdb copy of this immuneACCESS table, which keeps in-frame sequences only. Checked studies attribute under half of the gap to unresolved V genes and leave the rest unexplained. V and J calls and clone size are those listed in that table; D and trimming were worked out from the DNA. For this sample the table gives roughly 400,000 clones, of which around 87% were detected only once. Roughly 2.1% of the sample is taken by the ten largest.

For this clone: Its cognate antigen has yet to be identified. Nothing much larger sits one base from this clone, and base qualities are not available.

One collaborating source in Seattle enrolled patients while the patients were actively infected and followed the patients over time throughout the course of disease. Collaborating institutions collected whole blood in K2EDTA tubes following their own protocols. Collaborator samples were shipped for TCRbeta analysis as frozen whole blood, isolated PBMCs, or DNA extracted from either sample type. Input material: peripheral blood. Recombination linked TRBV5-1 to TRBJ2-7; the junction holds 11 bases that match TRBD1. The receptor was isolated from a woman aged 55-75 years with COVID-19, enrolled during active disease. The sequence in DNA is TGCGCCAGCAGCTACCGGGACAGGGGGGCGGAAGAGCAGTACTTC. The encoded protein is CASSYRDRGAEEQYF.